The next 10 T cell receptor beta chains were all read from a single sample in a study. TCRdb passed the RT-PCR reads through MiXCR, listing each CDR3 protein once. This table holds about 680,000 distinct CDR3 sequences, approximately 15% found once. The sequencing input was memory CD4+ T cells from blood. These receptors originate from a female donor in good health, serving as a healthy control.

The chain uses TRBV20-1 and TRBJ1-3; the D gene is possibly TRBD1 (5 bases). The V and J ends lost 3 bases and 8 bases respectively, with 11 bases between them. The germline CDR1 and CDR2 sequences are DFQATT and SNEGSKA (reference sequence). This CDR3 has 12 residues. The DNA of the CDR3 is TGCAGTGCTAGTGGGTTGGGGGACACCATATATTTT. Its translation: CSASGLGDTIYF.

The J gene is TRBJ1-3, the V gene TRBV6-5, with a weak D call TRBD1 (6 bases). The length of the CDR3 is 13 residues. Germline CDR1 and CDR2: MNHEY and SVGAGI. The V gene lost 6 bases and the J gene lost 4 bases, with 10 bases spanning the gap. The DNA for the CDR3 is TGTGCCAGCAGGGGGGCAGCCGGAAACACCATATATTTT. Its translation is CASRGAAGNTIYF.

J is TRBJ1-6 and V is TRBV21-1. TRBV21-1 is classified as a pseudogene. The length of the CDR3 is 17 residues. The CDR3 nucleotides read TGTGCCAGCAGCGGCCGACGGAGACAGCCCTATAATTCACCCCTCCACTTT. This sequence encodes CASSGRRRQPYNSPLHF.

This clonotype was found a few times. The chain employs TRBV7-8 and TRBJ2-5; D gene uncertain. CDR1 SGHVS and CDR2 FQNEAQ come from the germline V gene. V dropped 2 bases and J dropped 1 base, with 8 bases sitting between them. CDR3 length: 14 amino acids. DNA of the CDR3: TGTGCCAGCAGCTTAAGGAGCCCCCAAGAGACCCAGTACTTC. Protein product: CASSLRSPQETQYF.

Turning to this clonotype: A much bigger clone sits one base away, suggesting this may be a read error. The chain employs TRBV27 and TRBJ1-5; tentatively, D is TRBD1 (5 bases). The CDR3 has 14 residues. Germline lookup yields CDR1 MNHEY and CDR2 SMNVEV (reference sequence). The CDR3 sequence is CDRIKGPLMKPQHF. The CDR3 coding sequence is TGTGACAGGATTAAGGGACCGCTGATGAAGCCCCAGCATTTT.

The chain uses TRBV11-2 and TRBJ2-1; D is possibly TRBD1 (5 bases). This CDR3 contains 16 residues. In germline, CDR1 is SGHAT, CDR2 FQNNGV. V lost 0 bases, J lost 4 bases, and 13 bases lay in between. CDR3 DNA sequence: TGTGCCAGCAGCTTAGATCTGCAGGGCACATACAATGAGCAGTTCTTC. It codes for CASSLDLQGTYNEQFF.

The CDR3 protein is CASSRLGEAGELFF. DNA for the CDR3: TGTGCCAGCAGCCGCCTTGGTGAGGCCGGGGAGCTGTTTTTT. V usage is TRBV3-1 and J usage is TRBJ2-2, with D unresolved. Germline V gene data show CDR1 as LGHDT and CDR2 as YNNKEL (reference sequence). This CDR3 comprises 14 residues. Trimming removed 4 bases from V and 6 bases from J, with 12 bases in between.

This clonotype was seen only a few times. Here the CDR3 DNA reads TGCAGTGCCCCCCGGGGAGCGGACGCCTACAATGAGCAGTTCTTC. Translated, it gives CSAPRGADAYNEQFF. The V and J genes are TRBV20-1 and TRBJ2-1; tentative D call: TRBD2 (5 bases). This CDR3 is built from 15 residues. V shed 6 bases and J shed 2 bases, with 17 bases lying between them. Germline V gene data show CDR1 as DFQATT and CDR2 as SNEGSKA (reference sequence).

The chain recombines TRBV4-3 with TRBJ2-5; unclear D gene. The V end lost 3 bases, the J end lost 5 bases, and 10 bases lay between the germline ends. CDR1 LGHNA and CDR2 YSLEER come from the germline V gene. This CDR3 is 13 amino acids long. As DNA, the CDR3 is TGCGCCAGCAGCCATGAAGGTTTTGAGACCCAGTACTTC. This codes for CASSHEGFETQYF.

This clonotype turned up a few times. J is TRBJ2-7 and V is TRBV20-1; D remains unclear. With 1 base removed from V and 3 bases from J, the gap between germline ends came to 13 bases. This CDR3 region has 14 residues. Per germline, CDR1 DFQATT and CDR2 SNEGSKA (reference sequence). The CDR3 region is CSARVPGRNYEQYF. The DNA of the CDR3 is TGCAGTGCTAGAGTACCCGGACGAAACTACGAGCAGTACTTC.